What follows are 26 T cell receptor beta chains derived from one specimen sequenced in a study of shared clonotypes between healthy human individuals. Using immunoSEQ multiplex PCR, the repertoire was profiled, and TCRdb retains in-frame clones only, with some absent. Among fewer than 1.4 million clones, roughly 74% were seen once, and the ten largest hold roughly 0.57%. The sequencing sample was made of memory CD4+ T cells from PBMCs. Sample subset: CD45RA-negative fraction. The receptors come from a man between 18 and 29 years old in good health. Some clones in this sample may be carry-over from other donors' samples.

The chain combines TRBV19 with TRBJ1-1; TRBD1 might be the D (6 bases). V gave up 8 bases and J gave up 0 bases, with 16 bases separating them. The CDR3 has 15 amino acids. Germline lookup yields CDR1 LNHDA and CDR2 SQIVND (reference sequence). The CDR3 is CASRDQGTMNTEAFF. Here the CDR3 DNA reads TGTGCCAGTCGAGACCAGGGGACAATGAACACTGAAGCTTTCTTT. The complete variable domain, with remaining parts taken from reference TRBV19 and TRBJ1-1, reads DGGITQSPKYLFRKEGQNVTLSCEQNLNHDAMYWYRQDPGQGLRLIYYSQIVNDFQKGDIAEGYSVSREKKESFPLTVTSAQKNPTAFYLCASRDQGTMNTEAFFGQGTRLTVV.

The gene calls are TRBV13 and TRBJ2-5, with D possibly called TRBD1 or TRBD2 (6 bases each). In germline, CDR1 is PRHDT, CDR2 FYEKMQ (reference sequence). V lost 1 base, J lost 3 bases, and 15 bases lay in between. The CDR3 has 16 amino acids. CDR3 region: CASSLARAGHKETQYF. The CDR3 nucleotides are TGTGCCAGCAGCTTAGCCAGGGCGGGACACAAAGAGACCCAGTACTTC. Using reference TRBV13 and TRBJ2-5 for the parts outside the CDR3, the full variable domain is AAGVIQSPRHLIKEKRETATLKCYPIPRHDTVYWYQQGPGQDPQFLISFYEKMQSDKGSIPDRFSAQQFSDYHSELNMSSLELGDSALYFCASSLARAGHKETQYFGPGTRLLVL.

The rearrangement uses TRBV10-3 and TRBJ2-2, with a tentative D call TRBD2 (7 bases). Germline CDR1 ENHRY, CDR2 SYGVKD. CDR3 size: 17 residues. Trimming took off 1 base at V and 2 bases at J, with 14 bases between the two ends. This CDR3 reads CAISEWGREFNTGELFF. In DNA, the CDR3 is TGTGCCATCAGTGAGTGGGGGCGGGAGTTTAACACCGGGGAGCTGTTTTTT.

This sequence joins TRBV28 and TRBJ2-7, with 10 bases fitting TRBD2. CDR3 length: 14 amino acids. J gave up 4 bases and V 5 bases, and 5 bases lay outside the gene matches. Germline CDR1 MDHEN, CDR2 SYDVKM. In nucleotides, the CDR3 is TGTGCCAGCAGTCTACTAGCGGGGAAGTACGAGCAGTACTTC. Translated, it gives CASSLLAGKYEQYF.

The J gene is TRBJ2-7, the V gene TRBV7-8, with D perhaps TRBD1 (6 bases). V dropped 4 bases and J dropped 3 bases, with 25 bases sitting between them. The CDR3 has 18 amino acids. In germline, CDR1 is SGHVS, CDR2 FQNEAQ. In DNA form, the CDR3 reads TGTGCCAGCAGCTCCCGAAGGGGGATTTGGGCTTTGAACTACGAGCAGTACTTC. Its translation is CASSSRRGIWALNYEQYF.

This chain uses TRBV15 with TRBJ1-3, with no clear D. The CDR3 consists of 15 residues. The ends were cut back, 0 bases at V and 4 bases at J, with 10 bases in the middle. CDR1 and CDR2 from the germline V gene are LNHNV and YYDKDF (reference sequence). CDR3 coding DNA: TGTGCCACCAGCAGAGATCGTGCAGTAGGAAACACCATATATTTT. Protein: CATSRDRAVGNTIYF.

Comments on this clone: The sample carries other DNA sequences with the same CDR3. The V call is TRBV5-1, the J call TRBJ2-7, with 8 bases aligning to TRBD1. J gave up 5 bases and V 4 bases, and 8 bases lay outside the gene matches. In germline, CDR1 is SGHRS, CDR2 YFSETQ. This CDR3 is built from 14 residues. The CDR3 coding sequence is TGCGCCAGCAGCCTCCGGACAGGGTCGAACGAGCAGTACTTC. It is translated as CASSLRTGSNEQYF.

A word on this clone: Other DNA sequences in this specimen translate into the identical CDR3. The CDR3 loop is CASSLGLAGRTDTQYF. For the CDR3, the DNA is TGTGCCAGCAGCCTGGGACTAGCGGGACGCACAGATACGCAGTATTTT. The gene calls are TRBV5-6 and TRBJ2-3; TRBD2 matches at 13 bases. With 4 bases clipped from V and 1 base from J, the junction kept 3 bases outside the gene matches. Germline loops: CDR1 SGHDT, CDR2 YYEEEE. The length of the CDR3 is 16 residues.

The sample holds one count of this clone. V and J are TRBV2 and TRBJ1-5; D uncertain. The CDR3 is made up of 14 amino acids. V lost 5 bases and J lost 7, with 15 bases in between. The germline gives CDR1 SNHLY, CDR2 FYNNEI. The CDR3 DNA is TGTGCCAGCAGTCTCGGACCAACGGACCAGCCCCAGCATTTT. Translation: CASSLGPTDQPQHF. The whole variable domain, filled in from reference TRBV2 and TRBJ1-5, reads EPEVTQTPSHQVTQMGQEVILRCVPISNHLYFYWYRQILGQKVEFLVSFYNNEISEKSEIFDDQFSVERPDGSNFTLKIRSTKLEDSAMYFCASSLGPTDQPQHFGDGTRLSIL.

The J gene is TRBJ2-5, the V gene TRBV9; 8 bases fit TRBD1. Germline V gene data show CDR1 as SGDLS and CDR2 as YYNGEE. The CDR3 is 16 amino acids. J gave up 4 bases and V 4 bases, and 12 bases lay outside the gene matches. This chain's CDR3 is CASSRTEGTGGETQYF. CDR3 DNA sequence: TGTGCCAGCAGCCGTACCGAGGGGACAGGTGGAGAGACCCAGTACTTC.

The V call is TRBV28, the J call TRBJ1-5; D is uncertain. CDR3 length: 19 amino acids. The V end lost 3 bases, the J end lost 5 bases, and 26 bases lay between the germline ends. CDR1 and CDR2 from the germline V gene are MDHEN and SYDVKM. CDR3: CASSFGVRGSSEQYQPQHF. As DNA, the CDR3 is TGTGCCAGCAGTTTCGGGGTAAGAGGTTCCTCGGAGCAATATCAGCCCCAGCATTTT.

The chain has TRBV27 and TRBJ2-1; 13 positions agree with TRBD2. Looked up from germline, CDR1 is MNHEY and CDR2 is SMNVEV (reference sequence). This CDR3 has 14 residues. Unmatched junction bases numbered 3, after V lost 6 bases and J lost 7 bases. The CDR3 sequence: CASRGTSGKNEQFF. Written as DNA, the CDR3 is TGTGCCAGCAGGGGGACTAGCGGGAAAAATGAGCAGTTCTTC.

This chain links TRBV6-6 with TRBJ2-7; TRBD1 agrees at 7 bases. Germline V lookup: CDR1 MNHNY, CDR2 SVGAGI (reference sequence). V was clipped by 6 bases and J by 2 bases; unmatched bases: 7. The CDR3 extends over 14 amino acids. The chain's CDR3 is CASREQGSPYEQYF. CDR3 DNA: TGTGCCAGCAGAGAACAGGGGTCCCCCTACGAGCAGTACTTC.

The rearrangement joins TRBV5-1 to TRBJ2-7; TRBD2 aligns across 9 bases. V dropped 3 bases and J dropped 1; count of bases not matched to a gene: 5. The CDR3 covers 15 residues. CDR1 and CDR2 from the germline V gene are SGHRS and YFSETQ. The CDR3 sequence is CASSSGLALSYEQYF. The CDR3 bases are TGCGCCAGCAGCTCCGGACTAGCGTTATCCTACGAGCAGTACTTC.

The J gene is TRBJ2-7, the V gene TRBV10-3; D is unresolved. This CDR3 comprises 12 residues. Deletions cut 1 base from V and 2 bases from J, with 3 bases between. The germline V gene encodes CDR1 ENHRY and CDR2 SYGVKD. DNA for the CDR3: TGTGCCATCAGTGAGTTGGCCTACGAGCAGTACTTC. Its protein is CAISELAYEQYF.

A note on this clone: Other DNA sequences within the sample encode an identical CDR3. The chain links TRBV28 to TRBJ1-1, with a tentative D call TRBD1 (6 bases). Per the germline V gene, CDR1 is MDHEN and CDR2 is SYDVKM. Trimming left V 5 bases short and J 1 base short, with 11 bases between. CDR3 size: 14 residues. The CDR3 region has the DNA TGTGCCAGCAGTCTGGGGGGCGCGAACACTGAAGCTTTCTTT. Translated: CASSLGGANTEAFF.

This chain connects TRBV7-9 to TRBJ1-3; tentative D call: TRBD1 (5 bases). The CDR3 has 15 residues. Trimming took off 5 bases at V and 4 bases at J, with 15 bases between the two ends. Germline V gene sequence: CDR1 SEHNR, CDR2 FQNEAQ (reference sequence). The CDR3 region is CASSPGGTEGNTIYF. The CDR3, as DNA: TGTGCCAGCAGCCCCGGGGGGACGGAGGGAAACACCATATATTTT.

In this sample, this clone turned up once. Just one base apart from a much larger clone, this may be a read error. The V and J genes are TRBV7-3 and TRBJ1-1, with 10 nucleotides matching TRBD1. With 5 bases clipped from V and 4 bases from J, the junction kept 1 base outside the gene matches. The CDR3 loop spans 13 amino acids. Germline CDR1 reads SGHTA; CDR2 reads FQGTGA. The CDR3 bases are TGTGCCAGCAGCCGGGACAGGGGCACTGAAGCTTTCTTT. Residues: CASSRDRGTEAFF. Variable domain in full (rest from reference TRBV7-3 and TRBJ1-1): GAGVSQTPSNKVTEKGKYVELRCDPISGHTALYWYRQSLGQGPEFLIYFQGTGAADDSGLPNDRFFAVRPEGSVSTLKIQRTERGDSAVYLCASSRDRGTEAFFGQGTRLTVV.

This sequence joins TRBV5-6 and TRBJ2-3; D is perhaps TRBD1 (6 bases). The CDR3 consists of 13 residues. V gave up 4 bases and J gave up 3 bases, with 9 bases separating them. Per the germline V gene, CDR1 is SGHDT and CDR2 is YYEEEE. CDR3 sequence: CASSRTATDTQYF. The DNA of the CDR3 is TGTGCCAGCAGCCGGACAGCGACAGATACGCAGTATTTT.

This clone has only one observation. The rearrangement joins TRBV18 to TRBJ2-5, with D hard to call. The germline gives CDR1 KGHSH, CDR2 LQKENI. Trimming left V 1 base short and J 5 bases short, with 8 bases between. CDR3 length: 13 amino acids. CDR3 protein: CASSPQGLETQYF. CDR3 DNA sequence: TGTGCCAGCTCACCACAGGGTCTGGAGACCCAGTACTTC.

This sequence joins TRBV6-1 and TRBJ1-1; D gene ambiguous. The CDR3 is 15 amino acids. Germline CDR1 MNHNS, CDR2 SASEGT. V shed 6 bases and J shed 0 bases, with 14 bases lying between them. The CDR3 DNA reads as TGTGCCAGCAGGGCCCCCCGTGGGGTGAACACTGAAGCTTTCTTT. Translation: CASRAPRGVNTEAFF.

CDR3 in amino acids: CASSGASLGEEEQYF. DNA for the CDR3: TGTGCCAGCAGTGGAGCCTCTCTAGGAGAGGAGGAGCAGTACTTC. The chain carries TRBV27 and TRBJ2-7; D call uncertain. V lost 5 bases and J lost 7, with 21 bases in between. The CDR3 totals 15 residues. Germline V lookup: CDR1 MNHEY, CDR2 SMNVEV (reference sequence).

The J gene is TRBJ2-2, the V gene TRBV7-3, with TRBD2 matching 7 bases. Germline loops: CDR1 SGHTA, CDR2 FQGTGA. The CDR3 is 18 residues long. J lost 4 bases, V lost 2 bases, and 13 bases had no gene match. CDR3 in DNA: TGTGCCAGCAGCTTACGCGGACTAGGCGGGAGTCCCACCGGGGAGCTGTTTTTT. This gives the protein CASSLRGLGGSPTGELFF.

Notes on this clone: This may be a read error, as it is one base from a much larger clone. The CDR3 loop is CASSLISGELFF. The CDR3 DNA sequence: TGTGCCAGCAGCTTAATCAGCGGGGAGCTGTTTTTT. The V and J genes are TRBV7-9 and TRBJ2-2; D not certain. Germline V gives CDR1 SEHNR, CDR2 FQNEAQ (reference sequence). V lost 2 bases, J lost 7 bases, and 5 bases lay in between. The CDR3 consists of 12 residues.

A single count supports this clone. The rearrangement links TRBV5-1 to TRBJ2-1, with TRBD1 matching over 10 bases. The CDR3 covers 16 residues. J was trimmed by 8 bases and V by 0 bases; bases with no gene match: 8. Per germline, CDR1 SGHRS and CDR2 YFSETQ. CDR3: CASSLGAGTGVDEQFF. The CDR3 DNA is TGCGCCAGCAGCTTGGGGGCCGGGACAGGGGTGGATGAGCAGTTCTTC.

This clone appeared a few times. The rearrangement uses TRBV5-1 and TRBJ2-1; 11 bases are shared with TRBD2. The CDR3 runs to 18 residues. Germline values: CDR1 SGHRS, CDR2 YFSETQ. Trimming cost V 1 base and J 4 bases; bases outside gene matches: 10. The CDR3 reads CASSLFPVSGRGYNEQFF. In DNA form, the CDR3 reads TGCGCCAGCAGCTTGTTTCCGGTTAGCGGGAGGGGGTACAATGAGCAGTTCTTC.